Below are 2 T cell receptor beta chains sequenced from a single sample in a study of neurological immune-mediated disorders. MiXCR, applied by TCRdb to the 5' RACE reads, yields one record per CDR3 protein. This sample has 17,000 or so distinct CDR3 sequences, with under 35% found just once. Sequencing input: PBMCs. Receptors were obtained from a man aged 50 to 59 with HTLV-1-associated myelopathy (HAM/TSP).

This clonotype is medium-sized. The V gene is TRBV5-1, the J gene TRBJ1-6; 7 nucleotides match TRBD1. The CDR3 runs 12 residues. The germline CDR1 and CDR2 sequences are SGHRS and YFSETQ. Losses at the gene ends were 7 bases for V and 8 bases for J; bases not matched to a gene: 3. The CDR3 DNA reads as TGCGCCAGCGGCACAGGGGATTCACCCCTCCACTTT. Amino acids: CASGTGDSPLHF.

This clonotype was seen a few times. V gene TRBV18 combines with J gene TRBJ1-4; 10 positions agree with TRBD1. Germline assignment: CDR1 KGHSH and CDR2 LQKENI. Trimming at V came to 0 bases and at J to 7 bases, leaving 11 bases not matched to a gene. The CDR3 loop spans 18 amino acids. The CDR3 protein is CASSPPGQGRLRGEKLFF. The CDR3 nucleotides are TGTGCCAGCTCACCACCGGGACAGGGGCGTCTTCGGGGTGAAAAACTGTTTTTT.